Listed below are T cell receptor beta chains from one sample, sequenced in a study of blood T cell repertoires in COVID-19. Generated by immunoSEQ multiplex PCR, the TCRdb table keeps only in-frame clones and is missing some. The profile covers about 190,000 clones, with 70% to 90% appearing a single time and 5% to 6.5% taken by the ten largest. The sample taken for sequencing was peripheral blood. These receptors all come from a woman between 70 and 85 years old with active or convalescent COVID-19. CDR3s include the opening cysteine and the closing phenylalanine or tryptophan. Each record gives: D gene, clone size, J gene, V gene, CDR3 length, CDR3 protein, CDR3 DNA. The D gene is left open where the match is weak. Clone size is not always given. Where it is, it says once, few, many or a class for expanded clones.

D: TRBD2
size: NA
J: TRBJ2-2
V: TRBV5-1
length: 16
CDR3: CASSFGLAGVIGELFF
DNA: TGCGCCAGCAGCTTCGGACTAGCGGGAGTTATCGGGGAGCTGTTTTTT

D: TRBD1
size: NA
J: TRBJ2-3
V: TRBV24-1
length: 16
CDR3: CATSEPGQGNTDTQYF
DNA: TGTGCCACCAGTGAGCCCGGACAGGGGAACACAGATACGCAGTATTTT

D: TRBD2
size: NA
J: TRBJ2-2
V: TRBV11-3
length: 15
CDR3: CASSLEAGVAGELFF
DNA: TGTGCCAGCAGCTTAGAAGCGGGAGTCGCCGGGGAGCTGTTTTTT

D: TRBD1
size: NA
J: TRBJ2-1
V: TRBV9
length: 17
CDR3: CASSVGQGTFVYNEQFF
DNA: TGTGCCAGCAGCGTAGGACAGGGGACCTTTGTTTACAATGAGCAGTTCTTC

D: TRBD1
size: few
J: TRBJ1-4
V: TRBV29-1
length: 11
CDR3: CSVGTGEKLFF
DNA: TGCAGCGTCGGGACAGGAGAAAAACTGTTTTTT

D: TRBD2
size: NA
J: TRBJ2-7
V: TRBV5-4
length: 15
CDR3: CASSLFGGSTYEQYF
DNA: TGTGCCAGCAGCTTGTTCGGCGGGAGTACCTACGAGCAGTACTTC

D: TRBD2
size: once
J: TRBJ2-1
V: TRBV13
length: 16
CDR3: CASSLGSSGGSSEQFF
DNA: TGTGCCAGCAGCTTGGGCTCTAGCGGGGGCTCAAGTGAGCAGTTCTTC

D: NA
size: NA
J: TRBJ1-4
V: TRBV28
length: 14
CDR3: CASSFSSTNEKLFF
DNA: TGTGCCAGCAGTTTCTCTTCAACTAATGAAAAACTGTTTTTT

D: TRBD1
size: NA
J: TRBJ1-4
V: TRBV5-1
length: 15
CDR3: CASSWTGATNEKLFF
DNA: TGCGCCAGCAGCTGGACAGGGGCAACTAATGAAAAACTGTTTTTT

D: TRBD1
size: NA
J: TRBJ1-1
V: TRBV25-1
length: 14
CDR3: CASRPGQVNTEAFF
DNA: TGTGCCAGCAGACCGGGACAGGTGAACACTGAAGCTTTCTTT

D: NA
size: NA
J: TRBJ2-7
V: TRBV28
length: 12
CDR3: CASRGRVYEQYF
DNA: TGTGCCAGCAGGGGCAGGGTCTACGAGCAGTACTTC

D: NA
size: NA
J: TRBJ2-7
V: TRBV29-1
length: 14
CDR3: CSAEDQSQGYEQYF
DNA: TGCAGCGCCGAGGACCAGTCTCAGGGCTACGAGCAGTACTTC

D: NA
size: NA
J: TRBJ2-2
V: TRBV28
length: 15
CDR3: CASSLREVNTGELFF
DNA: TGTGCCAGCAGTCTGAGGGAGGTGAACACCGGGGAGCTGTTTTTT

D: NA
size: few
J: TRBJ2-3
V: TRBV2
length: 13
CDR3: CASKQTSTDTQYF
DNA: TGTGCCAGCAAGCAAACTAGCACAGATACGCAGTATTTT

D: NA
size: few
J: TRBJ2-5
V: TRBV20-1
length: 10
CDR3: CSGLEETQYF
DNA: TGCAGTGGGTTGGAGGAGACCCAGTACTTC

D: TRBD1
size: few
J: TRBJ1-2
V: TRBV5-1
length: 15
CDR3: CASSWTGTLDYGYTF
DNA: TGCGCCAGCAGCTGGACAGGGACGTTGGACTATGGCTACACCTTC

D: TRBD2
size: NA
J: TRBJ2-7
V: TRBV7-2
length: 14
CDR3: CASSLGGSRNEQYF
DNA: TGTGCCAGCAGCTTGGGCGGGAGTAGGAACGAGCAGTACTTC

D: TRBD2
size: NA
J: TRBJ2-5
V: TRBV23-1
length: 20
CDR3: CASSHLRGLAGLNYKETQYF
DNA: TGCGCCAGCAGTCATCTCCGGGGACTAGCGGGACTAAATTACAAAGAGACCCAGTACTTC

D: TRBD2
size: few
J: TRBJ2-1
V: TRBV7-2
length: 15
CDR3: CASSSRTSGRIPQFF
DNA: TGTGCCAGCAGCTCAAGGACTAGCGGGAGGATCCCGCAGTTCTTC

D: TRBD1
size: few
J: TRBJ2-7
V: TRBV27
length: 15
CDR3: CASRPLRQGPTEQYF
DNA: TGTGCCAGCAGGCCACTCCGACAGGGCCCCACCGAGCAGTACTTC

D: TRBD1
size: NA
J: TRBJ1-6
V: TRBV30
length: 16
CDR3: CASITRDRGFTSPLHF
DNA: TGTGCCTCCATCACCCGGGACAGGGGTTTTACTTCACCCCTCCACTTT

D: NA
size: few
J: TRBJ1-5
V: TRBV7-2
length: 13
CDR3: CASSLVADQPQHF
DNA: TGTGCCAGCAGCTTAGTGGCGGATCAGCCCCAGCATTTT

D: NA
size: NA
J: TRBJ1-4
V: TRBV27
length: 15
CDR3: CASRTRGGAGGKLFF
DNA: TGTGCCAGCAGGACCCGAGGGGGGGCGGGGGGAAAACTGTTTTTT

D: TRBD2
size: once
J: TRBJ2-3
V: TRBV9
length: 17
CDR3: CASSPTGLAGVTDTQYF
DNA: TGTGCCAGCAGCCCAACGGGACTAGCGGGAGTGACAGATACGCAGTATTTT

D: NA
size: NA
J: TRBJ1-6
V: TRBV28
length: 16
CDR3: CASSLGGSSYNSPLHF
DNA: TGTGCCAGCAGTTTAGGCGGAAGCTCCTATAATTCACCCCTCCACTTT

D: TRBD2
size: few
J: TRBJ2-1
V: TRBV7-2
length: 15
CDR3: CASSLVAGAHNEQFF
DNA: TGTGCCAGCAGCTTAGTAGCGGGAGCCCACAATGAGCAGTTCTTC

D: TRBD2
size: NA
J: TRBJ2-1
V: TRBV25-1
length: 14
CDR3: CASTLAGVGNEQFF
DNA: TGTGCCAGCACCCTAGCGGGAGTAGGCAATGAGCAGTTCTTC

D: TRBD2
size: NA
J: TRBJ2-3
V: TRBV18
length: 17
CDR3: CASSVTPLAGSTDTQYF
DNA: TGTGCCAGCTCCGTAACTCCGCTAGCGGGCAGCACAGATACGCAGTATTTT

D: NA
size: NA
J: TRBJ2-7
V: TRBV28
length: 14
CDR3: CASSFRTGAYEQYF
DNA: TGTGCCAGCAGTTTCCGGACCGGGGCCTACGAGCAGTACTTC

D: TRBD2
size: NA
J: TRBJ2-1
V: TRBV2
length: 15
CDR3: CASSEVAGLYNEQFF
DNA: TGTGCCAGCAGTGAGGTAGCGGGGCTTTACAATGAGCAGTTCTTC

D: TRBD1
size: NA
J: TRBJ2-5
V: TRBV7-6
length: 15
CDR3: CASSLEGTAQETQYF
DNA: TGTGCCAGCAGCTTAGAAGGGACAGCACAAGAGACCCAGTACTTC

D: NA
size: NA
J: TRBJ1-6
V: TRBV11-3
length: 15
CDR3: CASSSSPSGNSPLHF
DNA: TGTGCCAGCAGCTCTTCACCCTCCGGGAATTCACCCCTCCACTTT

D: NA
size: NA
J: TRBJ2-7
V: TRBV28
length: 14
CDR3: CASSQGGPTYEQYF
DNA: TGTGCCAGCAGCCAAGGAGGGCCTACCTACGAGCAGTACTTC

D: TRBD2
size: NA
J: TRBJ2-3
V: TRBV11-2
length: 15
CDR3: CASSLASGRANTQYF
DNA: TGTGCCAGCAGCTTAGCTAGCGGGAGGGCCAATACGCAGTATTTT

D: NA
size: NA
J: TRBJ1-1
V: TRBV19
length: 15
CDR3: CASSETQGGSTEAFF
DNA: TGTGCCAGTAGTGAAACCCAGGGAGGGAGCACTGAAGCTTTCTTT

D: TRBD2
size: NA
J: TRBJ2-1
V: TRBV27
length: 14
CDR3: CASSLSGRALEQFF
DNA: TGTGCCAGCAGCCTTAGCGGGAGGGCTCTTGAGCAGTTCTTC

D: TRBD2
size: NA
J: TRBJ2-5
V: TRBV7-6
length: 15
CDR3: CASSRDYPPQETQYF
DNA: TGTGCCAGCAGCAGGGACTATCCCCCTCAGGAGACCCAGTACTTC

D: NA
size: many
J: TRBJ2-7
V: TRBV23-1
length: 15
CDR3: CASSQSSRDYYEQYF
DNA: TGCGCCAGCAGTCAATCAAGCAGGGATTACTACGAGCAGTACTTC

D: TRBD2
size: once
J: TRBJ2-1
V: TRBV9
length: 17
CDR3: CADTDAGVNPPSYEQFF
DNA: TGTGCCGATACGGATGCGGGAGTAAACCCCCCCTCGTATGAGCAGTTCTTC

D: TRBD2
size: NA
J: TRBJ2-4
V: TRBV7-8
length: 15
CDR3: CASSPRGGLGVVQYF
DNA: TGTGCCAGCAGCCCTAGAGGGGGACTAGGGGTGGTTCAGTACTTC

D: NA
size: NA
J: TRBJ1-5
V: TRBV28
length: 17
CDR3: CASSLFSRALSNQPQHF
DNA: TGTGCCAGCAGTTTATTTAGCAGGGCTCTTAGCAATCAGCCCCAGCATTTT

D: NA
size: NA
J: TRBJ2-1
V: TRBV20-1
length: 11
CDR3: CSASLGDEQFF
DNA: TGCAGTGCTTCCTTAGGGGATGAGCAGTTCTTC

D: NA
size: NA
J: TRBJ2-6
V: TRBV7-3
length: 16
CDR3: CASSPNAGSGANVLTF
DNA: TGTGCCAGCAGCCCTAACGCGGGAAGCGGGGCCAACGTCCTGACTTTC

D: NA
size: NA
J: TRBJ2-6
V: TRBV27
length: 16
CDR3: CASSLFQGRGANVLTF
DNA: TGTGCCAGCAGTTTATTTCAGGGGCGCGGGGCCAACGTCCTGACTTTC

D: NA
size: NA
J: TRBJ2-5
V: TRBV2
length: 12
CDR3: CASMGQEETQYF
DNA: TGTGCCAGCATGGGGCAGGAGGAGACCCAGTACTTC

D: NA
size: NA
J: TRBJ1-2
V: TRBV12-5
length: 12
CDR3: CASGLVTTGYTF
DNA: TGTGCTAGTGGTTTGGTGACTACGGGCTACACCTTC

D: NA
size: NA
J: TRBJ1-1
V: TRBV20-1
length: 11
CDR3: CSALRGTEAFF
DNA: TGCAGTGCTCTGAGAGGTACTGAAGCTTTCTTT

D: TRBD1
size: NA
J: TRBJ1-6
V: TRBV7-9
length: 14
CDR3: CASSLTGPNSPLHF
DNA: TGTGCCAGCAGTCTGACAGGGCCAAATTCACCCCTCCACTTT

D: TRBD1
size: many
J: TRBJ2-7
V: TRBV4-1
length: 15
CDR3: CASSLSRDRAYEQYF
DNA: TGCGCCAGCAGCCTATCCCGGGACAGGGCCTACGAGCAGTACTTC

D: TRBD2
size: NA
J: TRBJ2-5
V: TRBV5-1
length: 16
CDR3: CASSLLGERERGTQYF
DNA: TGCGCCAGCAGCTTGTTAGGCGAGCGGGAAAGAGGGACCCAGTACTTC

D: TRBD1
size: few
J: TRBJ2-2
V: TRBV5-1
length: 16
CDR3: CASSVNRGQGAGELFF
DNA: TGCGCCAGCAGCGTTAACCGTGGACAGGGGGCCGGGGAGCTGTTTTTT

D: TRBD2
size: NA
J: TRBJ2-1
V: TRBV5-1
length: 15
CDR3: CASSRVAGDMDEQFF
DNA: TGCGCCAGCAGCCGGGTAGCGGGAGATATGGATGAGCAGTTCTTC

D: TRBD1
size: NA
J: TRBJ2-1
V: TRBV27
length: 17
CDR3: CASSPQTGGYSYNEQFF
DNA: TGTGCCAGCAGCCCCCAAACAGGGGGCTATTCCTACAATGAGCAGTTCTTC

D: TRBD1
size: NA
J: TRBJ1-4
V: TRBV4-1
length: 16
CDR3: CASSPRARGRREKLFF
DNA: TGCGCCAGCAGCCCTCGGGCGAGGGGGCGTCGGGAAAAACTGTTTTTT

D: NA
size: NA
J: TRBJ2-1
V: TRBV7-9
length: 18
CDR3: CASSGGGSGLPSYNEQFF
DNA: TGTGCCAGCAGCGGAGGGGGCAGCGGACTCCCGTCCTACAATGAGCAGTTCTTC

D: TRBD2
size: NA
J: TRBJ2-1
V: TRBV9
length: 18
CDR3: CASSVGLLAGGPYNEQFF
DNA: TGTGCCAGCAGCGTAGGGCTCTTAGCGGGAGGCCCCTACAATGAGCAGTTCTTC

D: NA
size: NA
J: TRBJ2-7
V: TRBV10-1
length: 13
CDR3: CASRGTAPYEQYF
DNA: TGCGCCAGCAGGGGGACTGCGCCCTACGAGCAGTACTTC

D: TRBD2
size: NA
J: TRBJ2-7
V: TRBV6-5
length: 13
CDR3: CASKGSGSWEQYF
DNA: TGTGCCAGCAAGGGGAGCGGGAGCTGGGAGCAGTACTTC